The clone carrying this TCR beta chain was counted once. The CDR3 has 12 residues. The germline CDR1 and CDR2 sequences are MNHEY and SMNVEV (reference sequence). V lost 6 bases, J lost 5 bases, and 7 bases lay in between. The entry originates in a study of cytomegalovirus exposure and HLA in healthy donors. Study overall: One earlier analysis, a look at some 180 million T cells, found roughly 120 million unique TCR beta sequences.

Use of 60 Vbeta and 13 Jbeta primers characterized the PCR. Original analysis: A later analysis tallied 80 million or so unique TCR beta chains, 9.5 million to 14 million of them shared. This table comes from immunoSEQ multiplex PCR, and its TCRdb copy is limited to in-frame clones, with some not included. V and J calls and clone size are given by that table; D and trimming were obtained from the DNA. The table includes roughly 100,000 clones, approximately 80% detected once. This chain uses TRBV27 with TRBJ2-2; no definite D call. This clonotype was sampled from a woman aged 60-70 years in good health and CMV-seronegative. Sequences were obtained from PBMCs. CDR3 loop: CASSPETGELFF. CDR3 bases: TGTGCCAGCAGCCCTGAGACCGGGGAGCTGTTTTTT.